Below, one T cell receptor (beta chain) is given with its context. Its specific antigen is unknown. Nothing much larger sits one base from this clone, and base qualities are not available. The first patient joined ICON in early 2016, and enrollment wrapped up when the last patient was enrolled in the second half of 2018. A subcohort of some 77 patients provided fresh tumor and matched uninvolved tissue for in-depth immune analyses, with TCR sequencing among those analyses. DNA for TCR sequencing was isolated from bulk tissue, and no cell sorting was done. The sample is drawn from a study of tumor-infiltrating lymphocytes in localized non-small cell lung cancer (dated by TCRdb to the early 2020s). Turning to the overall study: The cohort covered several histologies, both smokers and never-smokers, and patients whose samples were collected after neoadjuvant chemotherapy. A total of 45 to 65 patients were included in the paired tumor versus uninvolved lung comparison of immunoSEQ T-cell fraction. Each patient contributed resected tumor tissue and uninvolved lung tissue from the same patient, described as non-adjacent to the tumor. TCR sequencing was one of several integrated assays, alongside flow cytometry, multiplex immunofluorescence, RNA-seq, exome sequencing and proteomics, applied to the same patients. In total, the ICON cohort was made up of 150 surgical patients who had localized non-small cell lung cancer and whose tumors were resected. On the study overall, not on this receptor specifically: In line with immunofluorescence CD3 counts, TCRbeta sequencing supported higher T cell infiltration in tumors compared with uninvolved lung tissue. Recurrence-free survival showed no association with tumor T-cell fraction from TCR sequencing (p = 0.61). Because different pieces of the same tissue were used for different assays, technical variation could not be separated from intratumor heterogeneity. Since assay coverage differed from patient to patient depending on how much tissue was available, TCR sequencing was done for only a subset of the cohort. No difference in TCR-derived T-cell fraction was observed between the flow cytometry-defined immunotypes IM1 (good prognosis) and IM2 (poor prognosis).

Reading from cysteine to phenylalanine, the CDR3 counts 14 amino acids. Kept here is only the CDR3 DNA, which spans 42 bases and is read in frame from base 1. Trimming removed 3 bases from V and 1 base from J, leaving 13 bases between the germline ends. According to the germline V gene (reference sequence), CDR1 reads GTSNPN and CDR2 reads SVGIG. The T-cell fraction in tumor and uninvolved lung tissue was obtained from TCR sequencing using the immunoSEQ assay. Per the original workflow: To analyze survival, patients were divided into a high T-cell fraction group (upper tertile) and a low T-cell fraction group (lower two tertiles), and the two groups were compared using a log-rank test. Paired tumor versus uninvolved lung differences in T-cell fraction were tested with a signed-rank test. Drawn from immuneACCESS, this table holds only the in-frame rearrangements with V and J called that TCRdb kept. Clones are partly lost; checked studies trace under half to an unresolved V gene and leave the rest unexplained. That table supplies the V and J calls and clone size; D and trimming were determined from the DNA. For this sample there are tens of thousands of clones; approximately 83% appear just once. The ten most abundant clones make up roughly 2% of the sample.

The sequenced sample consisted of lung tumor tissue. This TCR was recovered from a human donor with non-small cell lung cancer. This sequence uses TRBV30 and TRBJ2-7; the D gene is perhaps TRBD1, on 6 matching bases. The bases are TGTGCCTGGAGGGGACAACTATTATCCTACGAGCAGTACTTC. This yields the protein CAWRGQLLSYEQYF.